The clone carrying this TCR beta chain showed up many times. The antigen is unknown. Time point denoted: newly diagnosed GD, antithyroid drugs for less than 3 months. PBMC-extracted RNA yielded the TCR library. The source of the sample is a study of regulatory T cells in long-lasting Graves disease. Study details: Recently diagnosed Graves' patients had received antithyroid drugs for under 3 months.

Study-level results: Accuracy may have been reduced by the small sample size. TRBV28, TRBJ1-2 and TRBJ2-5 were favored in persistent disease.

The authors built TCR beta libraries using iRepertoire HTBI primers and Arm-PCR of CDR3 regions. TCRdb reprocessed the multiplex PCR reads with MiXCR, giving one entry per CDR3 protein. Seen here are approximately 230,000 distinct CDR3 sequences, approximately 16% observed once, and the top ten hold around 20%. CDR1 and CDR2 from the germline V gene are ENHRY and SYGVKD. There are 14 residues in the CDR3. V lost 3 bases, J lost 2 bases, and 10 bases lay in between. The V and J genes are TRBV10-3 and TRBJ1-2, with a tentative D call TRBD1 (6 bases). The clonotype comes from a female donor with Graves disease. The sequences come from peripheral blood mononuclear cells (PBMCs), collected at new diagnosis, from a patient treated with antithyroid drugs. The DNA of the CDR3 is TGTGCCATCAGTGATACAGGGTCCAACTATGGCTACACCTTC. The encoded protein is CAISDTGSNYGYTF.